This T cell receptor beta chain was recovered during a study of Graves' ophthalmopathy and Graves' hyperthyroidism. Ophthalmopathy in the donors was of moderate-to-severe activity, with CAS ≥3, NOSPECS ≥4 and duration under 3 months. TCR beta CDR3 regions were amplified from RNA transcripts. An opening RT-PCR round employed HTBI primers and preceded a second-round multiplex PCR. TCRdb fed the multiplex PCR reads into MiXCR, producing one record per CDR3 protein. The top ten hold 1.6% of the sample, which has 350,000 to 450,000 distinct CDR3 sequences, around 20% seen once. Germline CDR1 reads SGHAT; CDR2 reads FQNNGV. The CDR3 consists of 15 residues. Trimming shortened V by 6 bases and J by 0 bases, and 15 bases separated the two germline ends. In its sample, this clonotype was seen many times.

The chain carries TRBV11-2 and TRBJ2-7, with D maybe TRBD2 (6 bases). The sequence derives from a woman aged 18-35 years with Graves' ophthalmopathy. Sequencing was performed on peripheral blood. The CDR3 DNA is TGTGCCAGCAGGGAAACCGGAGGGCGCTCCTACGAGCAGTACTTC. Its translation: CASRETGGRSYEQYF.